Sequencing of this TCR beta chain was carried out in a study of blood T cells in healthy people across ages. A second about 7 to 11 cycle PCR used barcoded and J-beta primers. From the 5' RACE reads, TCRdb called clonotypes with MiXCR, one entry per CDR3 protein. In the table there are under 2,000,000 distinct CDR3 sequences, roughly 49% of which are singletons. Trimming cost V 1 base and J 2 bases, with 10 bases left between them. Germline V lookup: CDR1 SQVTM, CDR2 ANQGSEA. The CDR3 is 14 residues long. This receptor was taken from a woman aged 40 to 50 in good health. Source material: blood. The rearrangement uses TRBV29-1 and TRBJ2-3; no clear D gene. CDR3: CSVEGAAHTDTQYF. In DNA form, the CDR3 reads TGCAGCGTTGAAGGGGCGGCCCACACAGATACGCAGTATTTT.